What follows are 32 T cell receptor beta chains derived from one specimen sequenced in a study of molecular identifiers for immune sequencing clone quantification. TCRdb independently ran MiXCR on the PCR reads; one entry per CDR3 protein. In the table there are 85,000 to 100,000 distinct CDR3 sequences, roughly 23% of which are singletons. The sample consisted of naive CD8+ T cells from blood, with Jurkat cell RNA spiked in. Subset described: FACS-sorted CD8+CD4-CCR7+CD45RA+ naive T cells. The receptors derive from a human donor in good health. Some libraries in this study had Jurkat cell RNA spiked in.

This clonotype was observed many times. This chain uses TRBV2 with TRBJ2-7; no clear D. CDR1 is SNHLY and CDR2 is FYNNEI in the germline V gene. This CDR3 comprises 15 residues. Trimming cost V 1 base and J 1 base, with 11 bases left between them. The CDR3 loop is CASSEGPGLSYEQYF. The CDR3 DNA is TGTGCCAGCAGTGAAGGCCCAGGTCTGTCCTACGAGCAGTACTTC.

This clonotype was picked up many times. One end of the junction varies from germline; a read error may be responsible. J is TRBJ1-2 and V is TRBV19; D is unclear. Germline V gene sequence: CDR1 LNHDA, CDR2 SQIVND (reference sequence). The CDR3 is 12 residues long. DNA for the CDR3: TGTGCCAGCAGTACAGATCCGTATGGCTACACCTTC. This codes for CASSTDPYGYTF.

Comments on this clonotype: A much larger clone differs from this one at a single base, so this may be a read error. V usage is TRBV27 and J usage is TRBJ2-1, with D maybe TRBD2 (5 bases). CDR3 size: 15 residues. The V gene's germline CDR1 is MNHEY and CDR2 SMNVEV (reference sequence). CDR3 sequence: CASGLSSGAYNEQFF. The CDR3 DNA follows: TGTGCCAGCGGTTTATCTTCCGGGGCCTACAATGAGCAGTTCTTC.

This clonotype has ten or more counts. This chain connects TRBV13 to TRBJ2-7; 9 positions agree with TRBD2. The CDR3 loop spans 15 amino acids. In germline, CDR1 is PRHDT, CDR2 FYEKMQ (reference sequence). After removal of 5 bases from V and 2 bases from J, the junction contained 7 bases not matched to a gene. The chain's CDR3 is CASSPARGRAYEQYF. CDR3 in DNA: TGTGCCAGCAGCCCGGCCCGCGGGAGGGCCTACGAGCAGTACTTC.

This clonotype has at least ten counts. V gene TRBV6-1 combines with J gene TRBJ1-1; D is unresolved. CDR3 length equals 14 residues. V was cut by 1 base and J by 8 bases, with 14 bases left in between. Germline loops: CDR1 MNHNS, CDR2 SASEGT. CDR3 DNA: TGTGCCAGCAGTGAAGATTTAGATGGGGAGGAAGCTTTCTTT. Its protein product is CASSEDLDGEEAFF.

This clonotype came up a few times. In DNA form, the CDR3 reads TGCGCCAGCAGCGTCGGCGGAGACTACACTGAAGCTTTCTTT. This translates into CASSVGGDYTEAFF. This chain uses TRBV4-1 with TRBJ1-1; unclear D gene. Germline V gives CDR1 MGHRA, CDR2 YSYEKL. The CDR3 loop spans 14 amino acids. Trimming removed 5 bases at V and 3 bases at J, with 13 bases between.

This clonotype has a handful of counts. This chain connects TRBV4-1 to TRBJ2-7; D is perhaps TRBD1 (6 bases). Trimming stripped 1 base from V and 1 base from J, with 11 bases between. The CDR3 covers 15 residues. Germline-derived CDR1 and CDR2 are MGHRA and YSYEKL. CDR3 sequence reads: CASSQGRGTSYEQYF. The DNA of the CDR3 is TGCGCCAGCAGCCAAGGCAGGGGAACTTCCTACGAGCAGTACTTC.

This clonotype was seen a few times. The genes are TRBV19 and TRBJ1-3; D call uncertain. The CDR3 runs to 15 residues. The V end was cut by 4 bases, the J end by 4 bases, with 14 bases between. The V gene's germline CDR1 is LNHDA and CDR2 SQIVND (reference sequence). This CDR3 reads CASSNSPGHGNTIYF. The CDR3, as DNA: TGTGCCAGTAGTAATTCTCCAGGCCACGGAAACACCATATATTTT.

Of note for this clonotype: Being one base from a much bigger clone, this may be a read error. The chain joins TRBV7-2 to TRBJ2-1; 9 bases are shared with TRBD2. The germline CDR1 and CDR2 sequences are SGHTA and FQGNSA. This CDR3 spans 15 amino acids. J gave up 5 bases and V 5 bases, and 7 bases lay outside the gene matches. The CDR3 region is CASSPTSGNHNEQFF. CDR3 bases: TGTGCCAGCAGCCCGACTAGCGGAAACCACAATGAGCAGTTCTTC.

Worth noting for this clonotype: This may come from a read error, since a much larger clone is one base off. This chain links TRBV7-6 with TRBJ2-5; perhaps TRBD2 as D (6 bases). The CDR3 is 15 residues long. The germline CDR1 and CDR2 sequences are SGHVS and FNYEAQ. CDR3 DNA sequence: TGTGCCAGCAGCCTGGTTAGCGGACACCAAGAGGCCCAGTACTTC. This gives the protein CASSLVSGHQEAQYF.

The table lists this clonotype with many counts. The V call is TRBV29-1, the J call TRBJ2-3, with D perhaps TRBD1 (6 bases). Trimming stripped 3 bases from V and 0 bases from J, with 19 bases between. The CDR3 has 17 amino acids. Germline-derived CDR1 and CDR2 are SQVTM and ANQGSEA. CDR3 protein: CSVDGTLKFSSTDTQYF. For the CDR3, the DNA is TGCAGCGTTGACGGGACACTTAAGTTCTCTAGCACAGATACGCAGTATTTT.

The table lists this clonotype with many counts. The chain couples TRBV5-5 to TRBJ2-3, with D unclear. The CDR3 covers 12 residues. Deletions cut 4 bases from V and 2 bases from J, with 5 bases between. From germline, CDR1 is SGHKS and CDR2 YYEKEE (reference sequence). Here the CDR3 reads CASSQITDTQYF. CDR3 DNA: TGTGCCAGCAGCCAGATCACAGATACGCAGTATTTT.

There are a few counts of this clonotype. A much larger clonotype is one base distant, so this may be a read error. The gene calls are TRBV7-9 and TRBJ2-2, with no clear D. Germline V gene sequence: CDR1 SEHNR, CDR2 FQNEAQ (reference sequence). This CDR3 has 13 amino acids. DNA of the CDR3: TGTGCTCCGGGTTCTATCACAACCGGCGGCCTGCTTTTT. This translates into CAPGSITTGGLLF.

This clonotype was counted at least ten times. The gene calls are TRBV19 and TRBJ1-1, with 10 positions matching TRBD1. The CDR3 loop spans 16 amino acids. CDR1 and CDR2 from the germline V gene are LNHDA and SQIVND (reference sequence). V shed 4 bases and J 2 bases; nucleotides not matched to a gene: 7. In nucleotides, the CDR3 is TGTGCCAGTAGTAACCGGGACAGGGGCATTAACACTGAAGCTTTCTTT. This sequence encodes CASSNRDRGINTEAFF.

This clonotype was seen many times. This chain's CDR3 is CASSLGGPLGTEAFF. The CDR3 coding sequence is TGTGCCAGTAGTCTAGGGGGGCCCTTGGGCACTGAAGCTTTCTTT. The gene calls are TRBV19 and TRBJ1-1, with D perhaps matching TRBD1 (6 bases). V lost 5 bases and J lost 4, with 17 bases in between. Germline V CDR1 and CDR2: LNHDA, SQIVND (reference sequence). There are 15 residues in the CDR3.

This chain uses TRBV28 with TRBJ2-7; 7 nucleotides align to TRBD2. This CDR3 spans 15 amino acids. Germline CDR1 MDHEN, CDR2 SYDVKM. With 5 bases clipped from V and 5 bases from J, the junction kept 12 bases outside the gene matches. CDR3 sequence: CASSPRTSSNDEQYF. CDR3 bases: TGTGCCAGCAGTCCCCGGACTAGTTCCAACGACGAGCAGTACTTC.

This clonotype was recorded many times. This sequence joins TRBV29-1 and TRBJ1-2; TRBD1 might be the D (6 bases). Germline V lookup: CDR1 SQVTM, CDR2 ANQGSEA. V dropped 0 bases and J dropped 4 bases, with 12 bases sitting between them. The CDR3 sequence is 14 residues long. CDR3 region: CSVEEGRGSYGYTF. CDR3 DNA sequence: TGCAGCGTTGAAGAGGGCAGGGGCAGCTATGGCTACACCTTC.

This clonotype was seen ten or more times. This sequence joins TRBV4-3 and TRBJ2-7; 9 nucleotides line up with TRBD1. Per the germline V gene, CDR1 is LGHNA and CDR2 is YSLEER. V trimming: 4 bases; J trimming: 3 bases; junction bases outside the gene matches: 7. CDR3 length equals 15 residues. CDR3 coding DNA: TGCGCCAGCAGCCCCGGGACAGGGAGCTTCTACGAGCAGTACTTC. It is translated as CASSPGTGSFYEQYF.

Many counts were recorded for this clonotype. The V and J genes are TRBV28 and TRBJ2-5; D gene unclear. This CDR3 has 14 residues. Between the trimmed V and J ends, which lost 2 bases and 2 bases, there was a span of 9 bases. Germline assignment: CDR1 MDHEN and CDR2 SYDVKM. The CDR3 reads CASSLRSKQETQYF. CDR3 in DNA: TGTGCCAGCAGTTTAAGGTCGAAACAAGAGACCCAGTACTTC.

This clonotype was observed a few times. The V and J genes are TRBV7-9 and TRBJ1-1; 8 bases align to TRBD1. The ends lost 2 bases at V and 1 base at J; junction bases unmatched: 6. This CDR3 comprises 16 residues. Germline assignment: CDR1 SEHNR and CDR2 FQNEAQ (reference sequence). CDR3 DNA: TGTGCCAGCAGCTTAACCGGGACAGGCTGGAACACTGAAGCTTTCTTT. Its protein product is CASSLTGTGWNTEAFF.

This clonotype appeared a single time. A much larger clone lies a single base off, so this may be a read error. The chain combines TRBV20-1 with TRBJ2-7, with 10 bases fitting TRBD2. The CDR3 has 15 residues. Germline assignment: CDR1 DFQATT and CDR2 SNEGSKA (reference sequence). CDR3 region: CSARSAGGKHYGQYF. The CDR3 nucleotides read TGCAGTGCTAGATCAGCGGGAGGGAAGCACTACGGGCAGTACTTC.

V gene TRBV6-2 or TRBV6-3 combines with J gene TRBJ2-7; TRBD1 aligns across 7 bases. V dropped 0 bases and J dropped 3; count of bases not matched to a gene: 8. The CDR3 extends over 16 amino acids. Germline lookup yields CDR1 MNHEY and CDR2 SVGEGT. CDR3 DNA sequence: TGTGCCAGCAGTTACTCGAAGACCACAGGGGACTACGAGCAGTACTTC. Protein: CASSYSKTTGDYEQYF.

This clonotype was recorded many times. The chain couples TRBV15 to TRBJ2-3; TRBD2 matches at 7 bases. The CDR3 spans 18 residues. V was pared by 3 bases and J by 0 bases, with 12 bases of the junction left unmatched. Germline loops: CDR1 LNHNV, CDR2 YYDKDF (reference sequence). The CDR3 spells CATSSGEGPTTSTDTQYF. CDR3 sequence (DNA): TGTGCCACCAGCAGTGGGGAGGGACCGACGACTAGCACAGATACGCAGTATTTT.

There are many counts of this clonotype. The chain is built from TRBV29-1 and TRBJ2-3; the D is unclear. In germline, CDR1 is SQVTM, CDR2 ANQGSEA. The CDR3 totals 14 residues. V lost 3 bases to trimming and J lost 7 bases, with 17 bases between them. The CDR3 DNA reads as TGCAGCGTTGAGTTTGTCGAGGTCGTGAATACGCAGTATTTT. Its protein is CSVEFVEVVNTQYF.

This clonotype was picked up many times. This sequence joins TRBV7-9 and TRBJ2-7; no reliable D call. The CDR3 covers 13 residues. Germline V CDR1 and CDR2: SEHNR, FQNEAQ (reference sequence). Trimming cost V 5 bases and J 2 bases, with 10 bases left between them. CDR3 sequence: CASSPTAAYEQYF. The CDR3 DNA reads as TGTGCCAGCAGCCCGACTGCTGCCTACGAGCAGTACTTC.

This clonotype occurred many times. The J gene is TRBJ2-2, the V gene TRBV5-1; possibly TRBD1 for D (6 bases). The CDR3 covers 13 residues. V gave up 4 bases and J gave up 7 bases, with 11 bases separating them. CDR1 is SGHRS and CDR2 is YFSETQ in the germline V gene. This CDR3 is CASSADRDGELFF. CDR3 sequence (DNA): TGCGCCAGCAGCGCGGACAGAGACGGGGAGCTGTTTTTT.

This clonotype came up many times. CDR3 nucleotide sequence: TGCGCCAGCAGCTTGGGGCAAGGGGTCCGTAACGAGCAGTACTTC. Its translation is CASSLGQGVRNEQYF. The rearrangement uses TRBV5-1 and TRBJ2-7; TRBD1 might be the D (5 bases). The V gene's germline CDR1 is SGHRS and CDR2 YFSETQ. The CDR3 spans 15 residues. The ends were cut back, 0 bases at V and 5 bases at J, with 15 bases in the middle.

On this clonotype itself: With a much larger clone just one base away, this may be a read error. V gene TRBV9 combines with J gene TRBJ2-3, with D possibly TRBD1 on 5 matching bases. Germline lookup yields CDR1 SGDLS and CDR2 YYNGEE. The CDR3 is made up of 12 amino acids. In DNA form, the CDR3 reads TGTGCCAGCAGAGGCAGGGAAGATACGCGGTATTTT. It translates to CASRGREDTRYF.

As concerns this clonotype: This may come from a read error, since a much larger clone is one base off. Here the CDR3 omits its conserved ending phenylalanine or tryptophan, so a read error is the likely source. The limits of the CDR3 on the DNA are not certain, so only TCRdb's listed CDR3 is given. The CDR3 here is CASSLGPDPGPPTS. V usage is TRBV7-9 and J usage is TRBJ1-2. Inclusive of both ends, the CDR3 amounts to 14 amino acids. The germline gives CDR1 SEHNR, CDR2 FQNEAQ (reference sequence).

This clonotype occurred many times. The CDR3 DNA sequence: TGTGCCAGCAGTGAAAACACCCTCTTGTCCCTGGAGCAGTACTTC. Protein sequence: CASSENTLLSLEQYF. The chain combines TRBV6-1 with TRBJ2-7; D gene unclear. V lost 2 bases and J lost 7, with 18 bases in between. This CDR3 comprises 15 residues. Germline CDR1 is MNHNS and CDR2 is SASEGT.

This clonotype was seen ten or more times. The CDR3 protein is CAISDVQLYEQYF. In DNA form, the CDR3 reads TGTGCCATCAGTGACGTACAGCTCTACGAGCAGTACTTC. The chain combines TRBV10-3 with TRBJ2-7; no clear D gene. This CDR3 is built from 13 residues. V was shortened by 3 bases and J by 3 bases, with 9 bases between the two germline ends. The germline CDR1 and CDR2 sequences are ENHRY and SYGVKD.

The J gene is TRBJ1-5, the V gene TRBV5-6; 9 nucleotides align to TRBD1. CDR1 SGHDT and CDR2 YYEEEE come from the germline V gene. The V segment lost 4 bases and the J segment 7 bases; nucleotides outside the gene matches: 6. CDR3 length: 14 residues. CDR3 amino acids: CASSGGTGLQPQHF. In DNA form, the CDR3 reads TGTGCCAGCAGCGGCGGGACAGGGCTACAGCCCCAGCATTTT.